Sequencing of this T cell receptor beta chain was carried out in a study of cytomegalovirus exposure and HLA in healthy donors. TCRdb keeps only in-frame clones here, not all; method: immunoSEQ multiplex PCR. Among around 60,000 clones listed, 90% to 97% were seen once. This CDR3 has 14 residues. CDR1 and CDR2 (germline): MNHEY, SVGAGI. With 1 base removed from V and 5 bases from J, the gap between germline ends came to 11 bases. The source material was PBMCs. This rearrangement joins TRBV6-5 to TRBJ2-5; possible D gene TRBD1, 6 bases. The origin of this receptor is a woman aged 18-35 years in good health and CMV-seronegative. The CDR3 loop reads CASSYLGAGETQYF. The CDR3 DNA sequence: TGTGCCAGCAGTTACTTGGGGGCAGGGGAGACCCAGTACTTC.